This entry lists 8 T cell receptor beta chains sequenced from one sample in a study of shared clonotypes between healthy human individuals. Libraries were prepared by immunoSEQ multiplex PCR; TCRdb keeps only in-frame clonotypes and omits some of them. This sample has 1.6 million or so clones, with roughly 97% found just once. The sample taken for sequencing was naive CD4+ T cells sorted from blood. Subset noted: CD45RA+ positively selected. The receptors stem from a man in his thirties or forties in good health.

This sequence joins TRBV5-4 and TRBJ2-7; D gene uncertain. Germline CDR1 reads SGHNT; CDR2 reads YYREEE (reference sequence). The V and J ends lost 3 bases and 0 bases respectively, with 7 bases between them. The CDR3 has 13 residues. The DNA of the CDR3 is TGTGCCAGCAGCTGGGGTCCCTCCTACGAGCAGTACTTC. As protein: CASSWGPSYEQYF.

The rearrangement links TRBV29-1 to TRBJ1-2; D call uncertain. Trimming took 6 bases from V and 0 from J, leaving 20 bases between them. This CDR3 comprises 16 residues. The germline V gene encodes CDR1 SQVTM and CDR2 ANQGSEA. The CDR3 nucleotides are TGCAGCGTGGGCCGCCCGGAAGGTCCAGCTAACTATGGCTACACCTTC. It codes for CSVGRPEGPANYGYTF.

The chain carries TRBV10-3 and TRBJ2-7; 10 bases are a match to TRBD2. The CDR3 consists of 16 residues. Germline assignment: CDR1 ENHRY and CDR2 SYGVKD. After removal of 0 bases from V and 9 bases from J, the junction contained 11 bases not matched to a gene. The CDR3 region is CAISESNLAGEGGQYF. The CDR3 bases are TGTGCCATCAGTGAGTCGAATCTAGCGGGAGAAGGGGGGCAGTACTTC.

The CDR3 here is CASSPHGGTTEAFF. DNA of the CDR3: TGTGCCAGTAGTCCCCATGGGGGGACAACTGAAGCTTTCTTT. This chain connects TRBV19 to TRBJ1-1; D perhaps matches TRBD1 (6 bases). With 5 bases removed from V and 5 bases from J, the gap between germline ends came to 15 bases. This CDR3 region has 14 residues. Germline-derived CDR1 and CDR2 are LNHDA and SQIVND (reference sequence). Based on the CDR3 plus reference TRBV19 and TRBJ1-1, the full variable domain is DGGITQSPKYLFRKEGQNVTLSCEQNLNHDAMYWYRQDPGQGLRLIYYSQIVNDFQKGDIAEGYSVSREKKESFPLTVTSAQKNPTAFYLCASSPHGGTTEAFFGQGTRLTVV.

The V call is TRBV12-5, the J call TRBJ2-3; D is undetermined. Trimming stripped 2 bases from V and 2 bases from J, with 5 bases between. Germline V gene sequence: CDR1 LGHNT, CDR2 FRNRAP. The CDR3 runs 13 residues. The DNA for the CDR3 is TGTGCTAGTGGTTTGTCCTACACAGATACGCAGTATTTT. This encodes CASGLSYTDTQYF.

In DNA form, the CDR3 reads TGTGCCAGCAGCCCAAGGTGGCCGAACACCGGGGAGCTGTTTTTT. Translating it yields CASSPRWPNTGELFF. V gene TRBV11-2 combines with J gene TRBJ2-2; D uncertain. V was shortened by 5 bases and J by 0 bases, with 10 bases between the two germline ends. CDR1 and CDR2 from the germline V gene are SGHAT and FQNNGV. This CDR3 is 15 amino acids long.

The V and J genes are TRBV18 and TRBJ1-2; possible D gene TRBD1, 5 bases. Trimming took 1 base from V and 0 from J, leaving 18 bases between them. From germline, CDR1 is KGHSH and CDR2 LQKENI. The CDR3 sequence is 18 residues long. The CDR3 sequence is CASSPHPPTVSTNYGYTF. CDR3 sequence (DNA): TGTGCCAGCTCACCACATCCCCCGACAGTAAGCACTAACTATGGCTACACCTTC.

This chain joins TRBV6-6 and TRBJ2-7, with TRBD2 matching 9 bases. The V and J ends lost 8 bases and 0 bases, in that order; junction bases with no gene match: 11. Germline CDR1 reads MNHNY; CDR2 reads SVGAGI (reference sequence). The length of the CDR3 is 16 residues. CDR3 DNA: TGTGCCAGCCAGCCGGGTCGCGGGAGGGGCTCCTACGAGCAGTACTTC. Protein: CASQPGRGRGSYEQYF.